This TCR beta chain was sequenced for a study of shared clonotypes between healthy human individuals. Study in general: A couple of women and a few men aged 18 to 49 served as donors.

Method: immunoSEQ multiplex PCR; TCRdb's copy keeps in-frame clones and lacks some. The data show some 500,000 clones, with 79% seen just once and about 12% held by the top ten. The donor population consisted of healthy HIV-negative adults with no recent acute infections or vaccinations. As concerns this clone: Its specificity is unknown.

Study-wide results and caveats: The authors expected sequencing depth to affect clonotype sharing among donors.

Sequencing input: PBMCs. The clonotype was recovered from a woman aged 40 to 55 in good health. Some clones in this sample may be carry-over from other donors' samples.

The CDR3 nucleotides are TGTGCCAGCTCACCAAATGGACAGGGGGGAAACACCATATATTTT. Protein: CASSPNGQGGNTIYF. The chain joins TRBV18 to TRBJ1-3; TRBD1 matches at 9 bases. CDR1 is KGHSH and CDR2 is LQKENI in the germline V gene. The CDR3 covers 15 residues. The J segment lost 4 bases and the V segment lost 2 bases, leaving 3 bases of the junction unmatched.